These T cell receptor beta chains were read from a single sample in a study of blood T cell repertoires in COVID-19. Produced via immunoSEQ multiplex PCR; TCRdb's table is partial and in-frame only. The sample records some 180,000 clones, about 80% being singletons. The sequenced material came from PBMCs or T cells enriched from blood (not recorded which). Receptors originate from a man aged 60 to 69 who had been exposed to COVID-19. Each CDR3 is given with its conserved first and last residue. A D gene is named only where the DNA matches it firmly. Clone size is shown for a subset of rows, as once, few, many or a class of expanded clone.

D	V	J	size	CDR3	DNA
.	TRBV5-1	TRBJ1-1	.	CASSLEAGLNTEAFF	TGCGCCAGCAGCTTGGAGGCAGGGCTGAACACTGAAGCTTTCTTT
TRBD1	TRBV19	TRBJ2-3	.	CASSIVTGGGNTQYF	TGTGCCAGTAGTATAGTCACAGGGGGCGGAAATACGCAGTATTTT
.	TRBV30	TRBJ2-1	.	CAWSPESRSSYNEQFF	TGTGCCTGGAGCCCCGAGTCTAGGAGCTCCTACAATGAGCAGTTCTTC
TRBD1	TRBV30	TRBJ1-2	.	CAWIGDSYGYTF	TGTGCCTGGATTGGGGACAGCTATGGCTACACCTTC
TRBD1	TRBV6-5	TRBJ2-5	.	CASTLGQGVVTQYF	TGTGCCAGCACCCTGGGACAGGGGGTGGTGACCCAGTACTTC
TRBD2	TRBV10-3	TRBJ2-3	.	CAISVTIAGVKDTQYF	TGTGCCATCAGTGTAACCATAGCGGGAGTTAAAGATACGCAGTATTTT
.	TRBV6-5	TRBJ2-7	few	CATKRGAYEQYF	TGTGCCACAAAGCGCGGCGCCTACGAGCAGTACTTC
TRBD1	TRBV6-5	TRBJ1-1	.	CASRPHRGQTEAFF	TGTGCCAGCAGGCCCCACAGGGGGCAAACTGAAGCTTTCTTT
.	TRBV5-1	TRBJ2-7	few	CASSLRDSSQGIREYEQYF	TGCGCCAGCAGCTTGCGAGACAGTTCCCAAGGGATCAGGGAATACGAGCAGTACTTC
.	TRBV6-5	TRBJ1-2	.	CATPLRQEANYGYTF	TGTGCCACCCCTCTGAGACAGGAAGCTAACTATGGCTACACCTTC
.	TRBV19	TRBJ2-1	.	CASSILAERSEQFF	TGTGCCAGTAGTATTTTAGCGGAGCGGAGTGAGCAGTTCTTC
.	TRBV10-3	TRBJ2-1	.	CAISLRQDNEQFF	TGTGCCATCAGTCTTAGACAAGACAATGAGCAGTTCTTC
TRBD2	TRBV6-6	TRBJ2-5	.	CASSPRGGRLAGAETQYF	TGTGCCAGCAGTCCCCGGGGGGGAAGACTAGCGGGAGCAGAGACCCAGTACTTC
TRBD1	TRBV27	TRBJ1-4	.	CASSQGTAINEKLFF	TGTGCCAGCAGTCAAGGGACAGCCATTAATGAAAAACTGTTTTTT
TRBD1	TRBV7-8	TRBJ2-7	.	CASSLGPRGREQYF	TGTGCCAGCAGCTTAGGGCCCAGGGGGCGCGAGCAGTACTTC
.	TRBV27	TRBJ1-5	.	CASRDQGNQPQHF	TGTGCCAGCAGGGATCAGGGCAATCAGCCCCAGCATTTT
TRBD1	TRBV5-6	TRBJ1-1	.	CASSKDRGTEAFF	TGTGCCAGCAGCAAGGACAGGGGAACTGAAGCTTTCTTT
.	TRBV4-1	TRBJ1-5	many	CASSHANRDMRNQPQHF	TGCGCCAGCAGCCACGCCAACCGGGACATGCGGAATCAGCCCCAGCATTTT
.	TRBV19	TRBJ2-3	few	CASSRETGTDTQYF	TGTGCCAGTAGTAGGGAAACAGGGACAGATACGCAGTATTTT
TRBD2	TRBV30	TRBJ2-7	.	CAWRRGDKGAYEQYF	TGTGCCTGGAGGCGGGGGGACAAAGGGGCCTACGAGCAGTACTTC
.	TRBV30	TRBJ2-7	.	CAWSEGLSYEQYF	TGTGCCTGGAGTGAGGGGCTCTCCTACGAGCAGTACTTC
.	TRBV10-3	TRBJ1-5	.	CAISDGFNNQPQHF	TGTGCCATCAGTGACGGGTTTAACAATCAGCCCCAGCATTTT
TRBD1	TRBV14	TRBJ1-1	.	CASSQVDRVLGEAFF	TGTGCCAGCAGCCAAGTCGACAGGGTGCTGGGTGAAGCTTTCTTT
.	TRBV27	TRBJ2-7	.	CASSSSGMYEQYF	.